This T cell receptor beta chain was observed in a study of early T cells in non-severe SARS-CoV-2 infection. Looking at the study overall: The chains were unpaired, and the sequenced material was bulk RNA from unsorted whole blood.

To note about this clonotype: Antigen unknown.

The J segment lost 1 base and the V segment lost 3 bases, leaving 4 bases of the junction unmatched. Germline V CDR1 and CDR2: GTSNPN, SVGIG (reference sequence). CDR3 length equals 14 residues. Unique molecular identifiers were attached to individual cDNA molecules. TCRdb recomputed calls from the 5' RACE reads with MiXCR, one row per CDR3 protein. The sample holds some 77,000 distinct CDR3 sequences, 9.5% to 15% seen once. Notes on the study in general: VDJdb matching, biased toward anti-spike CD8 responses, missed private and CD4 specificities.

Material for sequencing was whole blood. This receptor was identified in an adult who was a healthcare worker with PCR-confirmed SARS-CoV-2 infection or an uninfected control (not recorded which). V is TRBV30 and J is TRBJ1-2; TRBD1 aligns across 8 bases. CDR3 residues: CAWSPGQGNYGYTF. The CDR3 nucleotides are TGTGCCTGGAGCCCAGGACAGGGTAACTATGGCTACACCTTC.